The 21 T cell receptor beta chains below come from one sample, sequenced in a study of CD8 T cells in Susac syndrome. The authors reverse transcribed roughly 0.5 to 1 ug RNA with random hexamers. One entry per CDR3 protein results from TCRdb running MiXCR on the immunoSEQ multiplex PCR reads. The repertoire consists of about 430,000 distinct CDR3 sequences, with 85% to 90% occurring once and the leading ten covering about 0.12%. Material for sequencing was CD8+ T cells from PBMCs. The receptors originated from a human donor with multiple sclerosis.

The chain is built from TRBV7-9 and TRBJ2-1; possible D gene TRBD1, 5 bases. Between the trimmed V and J ends, which lost 4 bases and 8 bases, there was a span of 12 bases. The germline gives CDR1 SEHNR, CDR2 FQNEAQ (reference sequence). The CDR3 is 13 residues long. The chain's CDR3 is CASSSPGFDEQFF. Here the CDR3 DNA reads TGTGCCAGCAGCTCCCCAGGGTTCGATGAGCAGTTCTTC. The full variable domain, completed using reference TRBV7-9 and TRBJ2-1, is DTGVSQNPRHKITKRGQNVTFRCDPISEHNRLYWYRQTLGQGPEFLTYFQNEAQLEKSRLLSDRFSAERPKGSFSTLEIQRTEQGDSAMYLCASSSPGFDEQFFGPGTRLTVL.

V gene TRBV27 combines with J gene TRBJ2-5; D may correspond to TRBD1 or TRBD2 (5 bases each). Germline lookup yields CDR1 MNHEY and CDR2 SMNVEV (reference sequence). This CDR3 spans 14 amino acids. V was trimmed by 6 bases and J by 5 bases, leaving 16 bases between them. DNA for the CDR3: TGTGCCAGCAGGGGGGTGAGTCCTGGGGAGACCCAGTACTTC. It codes for CASRGVSPGETQYF.

The chain recombines TRBV29-1 with TRBJ2-1; D remains ambiguous. The V end lost 4 bases, the J end lost 3 bases, and 10 bases lay between the germline ends. From germline, CDR1 is SQVTM and CDR2 ANQGSEA. CDR3 size: 13 residues. The CDR3 DNA reads TGCAGCGTTGTTGCAGTCAACTACAATGAGCAGTTCTTC. This encodes CSVVAVNYNEQFF.

This clonotype was seen a single time. This chain uses TRBV6-5 with TRBJ1-4; the match to TRBD1 covers 8 bases. CDR3 length equals 16 residues. After removal of 5 bases from V and 6 bases from J, the junction contained 11 bases not matched to a gene. The V gene's germline CDR1 is MNHEY and CDR2 SVGAGI. Here the CDR3 DNA reads TGTGCCAGCAGTACTAGAACCACAGGGGGTTATGAAAAACTGTTTTTT. Protein sequence: CASSTRTTGGYEKLFF.

The chain is built from TRBV19 and TRBJ2-5; D uncertain. Per germline, CDR1 LNHDA and CDR2 SQIVND (reference sequence). There are 11 residues in the CDR3. V was trimmed by 10 bases and J by 1 base, leaving 7 bases between them. DNA for the CDR3: TGTGCCACCCAGACCCAAGAGACCCAGTACTTC. It is translated as CATQTQETQYF.

Here the CDR3 DNA reads TGCGCCAGCAGCCAAGAATCAGGGGCGGCCTATGGCTACACCTTC. Its protein is CASSQESGAAYGYTF. The J gene is TRBJ1-2, the V gene TRBV4-1; tentatively, D is TRBD1 (6 bases). Trimming stripped 0 bases from V and 4 bases from J, with 12 bases between. CDR1 and CDR2 from the germline V gene are MGHRA and YSYEKL. The CDR3 has 15 residues.

The CDR3 here is CASSQTSSGRFNEQFF. CDR3 nucleotide sequence: TGTGCCAGCAGTCAAACTTCTAGCGGGAGATTCAATGAGCAGTTCTTC. This chain connects TRBV28 to TRBJ2-1, with 10 bases that match TRBD2. Germline CDR1 and CDR2: MDHEN and SYDVKM. The CDR3 has 16 amino acids. The V and J ends lost 5 bases and 6 bases, in that order; junction bases with no gene match: 10.

This chain joins TRBV30 and TRBJ1-1; D is ambiguous. The ends were cut back, 0 bases at V and 4 bases at J, with 6 bases in the middle. CDR3 size: 12 residues. The germline V gene has CDR1 GTSNPN and CDR2 SVGIG (reference sequence). The chain's CDR3 is CAWSVAVTEAFF. The CDR3 DNA reads as TGTGCCTGGAGTGTAGCGGTCACTGAAGCTTTCTTT.

This clonotype was detected only a few times. The V gene is TRBV7-9, the J gene TRBJ2-7; D might be TRBD2 (5 bases). CDR3 length equals 15 residues. The V gene lost 5 bases and the J gene lost 2 bases, with 16 bases spanning the gap. CDR1 is SEHNR, CDR2 FQNEAQ, per germline (reference sequence). The CDR3 loop is CASSPPGIDPYEQYF. In DNA, the CDR3 is TGTGCCAGCAGCCCCCCGGGGATAGACCCCTACGAGCAGTACTTC.

The chain carries TRBV28 and TRBJ2-7, with 10 bases identical to TRBD1. The germline gives CDR1 MDHEN, CDR2 SYDVKM. V shed 3 bases and J 7 bases; nucleotides not matched to a gene: 9. The CDR3 is made up of 15 amino acids. The CDR3 region is CASSLAPDRGQEQYF. In DNA form, the CDR3 reads TGTGCCAGCAGTTTGGCCCCCGACAGGGGGCAGGAGCAGTACTTC.

V and J are TRBV10-3 and TRBJ1-2; 8 bases map to TRBD1. CDR1 is ENHRY and CDR2 is SYGVKD in the germline V gene. The CDR3 consists of 16 residues. The ends lost 2 bases at V and 0 bases at J; junction bases unmatched: 5. CDR3 sequence reads: CAISEGTGRTNYGYTF. CDR3 DNA: TGTGCCATCAGTGAGGGGACAGGAAGGACTAACTATGGCTACACCTTC.

The rearrangement uses TRBV7-6 and TRBJ1-1, with 7 positions matching TRBD1. Trimming took 5 bases from V and 8 from J; bases not matched to a gene: 5. The germline V gene encodes CDR1 SGHVS and CDR2 FNYEAQ. The CDR3 consists of 12 residues. Here the CDR3 DNA reads TGTGCCAGCAGCGCCGGGACAGAGGAAGCTTTCTTT. Residues: CASSAGTEEAFF.

This clonotype has just a few counts. The CDR3 bases are TGTGCCAGCAGTTCCGGACTAGCGGAGGGGGATACGCAGTATTTT. It codes for CASSSGLAEGDTQYF. This chain links TRBV6-6 with TRBJ2-3; TRBD2 agrees at 10 bases. Per germline, CDR1 MNHNY and CDR2 SVGAGI (reference sequence). This CDR3 has 15 amino acids. J lost 6 bases, V lost 4 bases, and 7 bases had no gene match.

The V call is TRBV2, the J call TRBJ1-2; TRBD1 is a possible D gene (6 bases). Germline values: CDR1 SNHLY, CDR2 FYNNEI. This CDR3 region has 12 residues. Deletions cut 3 bases from V and 10 bases from J, with 12 bases between. The CDR3: CASSEDRLFYTF. The DNA of the CDR3 is TGTGCCAGCAGTGAGGACAGACTATTCTACACCTTC.

V usage is TRBV12-3 or TRBV12-4 and J usage is TRBJ2-1; 10 bases fit TRBD2. With V trimmed by 7 bases and J by 9 bases, 21 bases remained unmatched. This CDR3 has 18 residues. Here the CDR3 reads CASTRLDSGRFSPFEQFF. The CDR3 DNA reads TGTGCCAGCACCCGTTTAGATAGCGGGAGGTTTTCCCCCTTTGAGCAGTTCTTC.

The CDR3 sequence is CASSQDKTAGNTIYF. Written as DNA, the CDR3 is TGCGCCAGCAGCCAAGATAAGACAGCTGGAAACACCATATATTTT. The chain is built from TRBV4-1 and TRBJ1-3, with D possibly being TRBD1 (5 bases). From germline, CDR1 is MGHRA and CDR2 YSYEKL. The CDR3 loop spans 15 amino acids. The V gene lost 0 bases and the J gene lost 2 bases, with 8 bases spanning the gap.

The gene calls are TRBV5-1 and TRBJ1-1; unclear D gene. There are 13 residues in the CDR3. The V end was cut by 5 bases, the J end by 1 base, with 9 bases between. CDR1 and CDR2 from the germline V gene are SGHRS and YFSETQ. CDR3 sequence: CASRFRPNTEAFF. As DNA, the CDR3 is TGCGCCAGCAGATTTCGGCCGAACACTGAAGCTTTCTTT.

The sample holds one count of this clonotype. This rearrangement joins TRBV27 to TRBJ2-2, with TRBD1 matching 9 bases. This CDR3 has 17 amino acids. V trimming: 6 bases; J trimming: 5 bases; junction bases outside the gene matches: 13. The germline V gene has CDR1 MNHEY and CDR2 SMNVEV (reference sequence). CDR3 coding DNA: TGTGCCAGCAGCCTACAGGGGGCGTGGGTAGGAACCGGGGAGCTGTTTTTT. It codes for CASSLQGAWVGTGELFF.

This sequence joins TRBV6-5 and TRBJ2-7; unclear D gene. Trimming removed 0 bases from V and 7 bases from J, with 10 bases in between. CDR3 length: 13 amino acids. Germline assignment: CDR1 MNHEY and CDR2 SVGAGI. The CDR3 reads CASSYSTSREQYF. CDR3 bases: TGTGCCAGCAGTTACTCTACCTCCAGGGAGCAGTACTTC.

A single count supports this clonotype. The CDR3 DNA reads TGTGCCAGCAGCTCAAGTCCCCTAGCGGGGGTCGCAGATACGCAGTATTTT. It codes for CASSSSPLAGVADTQYF. The chain links TRBV7-8 to TRBJ2-3, with 10 nucleotides matching TRBD2. Germline CDR1 and CDR2: SGHVS and FQNEAQ. The trim removed 4 bases at V and 4 bases at J, leaving 11 bases unmatched. This CDR3 has 17 amino acids.

This chain connects TRBV28 to TRBJ1-5; TRBD1 is a possible D gene (5 bases). CDR3 length equals 14 residues. Germline CDR1 and CDR2: MDHEN and SYDVKM. Trimming pared 5 bases from V and 7 bases from J, leaving 15 bases between. The CDR3: CASSRLYGAQPQHF. The DNA for the CDR3 is TGTGCCAGCAGTAGGCTTTACGGGGCCCAGCCCCAGCATTTT.